Listed below are T cell receptor beta chains from one sample, sequenced in a study of blood T cell repertoires in COVID-19. The repertoire was sequenced with immunoSEQ multiplex PCR; TCRdb's copy has only in-frame clones and lacks some. The sample holds a few hundred thousand clones; roughly 85% are singletons and the top ten take more than 3%. The sequenced sample consisted of peripheral blood. Receptors originate from a woman in her late teens or twenties with acute or convalescent COVID-19. Both conserved end residues are part of each CDR3. The D gene is left open where the match is weak. The size entry is marked missing in some rows and otherwise reads once, few, many or a size class.

j_call: TRBJ2-6
d_call: NA
v_call: TRBV5-1
clone_size: once
cdr3_aa: CASSYRRPGPGANVLTF
cdr3_nt: TGCGCCAGCAGCTATCGACGACCAGGGCCTGGGGCCAACGTCCTGACTTTC

j_call: TRBJ2-1
d_call: NA
v_call: TRBV4-1
clone_size: few
cdr3_aa: CASSHNPPGDNEQFF
cdr3_nt: TGCGCCAGCAGCCATAATCCCCCGGGGGACAATGAGCAGTTCTTC

j_call: TRBJ1-5
d_call: TRBD1
v_call: TRBV19
clone_size: NA
cdr3_aa: CASSPDRGQASNQPQHF
cdr3_nt: TGTGCCAGTAGCCCCGACAGGGGGCAAGCGAGCAATCAGCCCCAGCATTTT

j_call: TRBJ2-5
d_call: TRBD1
v_call: TRBV14
clone_size: once
cdr3_aa: CASSHGTGTRETQYF
cdr3_nt: TGTGCCAGCAGCCACGGGACAGGGACCCGGGAGACCCAGTACTTC

j_call: TRBJ2-5
d_call: TRBD2
v_call: TRBV7-8
clone_size: NA
cdr3_aa: CASSLGLAGARQETQYF
cdr3_nt: TGTGCCAGCAGCTTAGGGCTAGCGGGGGCCCGGCAAGAGACCCAGTACTTC

j_call: TRBJ2-7
d_call: NA
v_call: TRBV7-8
clone_size: NA
cdr3_aa: CASSLGGQVNYEQYF
cdr3_nt: TGTGCCAGCAGCCTAGGGGGGCAGGTAAACTACGAGCAGTACTTC

j_call: TRBJ1-4
d_call: TRBD1
v_call: TRBV7-9
clone_size: once
cdr3_aa: CASSHGTGVEKLFF
cdr3_nt: TGTGCCAGCAGCCACGGGACAGGGGTTGAAAAACTGTTTTTT

j_call: TRBJ2-7
d_call: NA
v_call: TRBV7-8
clone_size: NA
cdr3_aa: CASSFHTNYEQYF
cdr3_nt: TGTGCCAGCAGCTTTCACACTAACTACGAGCAGTACTTC

j_call: TRBJ1-2
d_call: NA
v_call: TRBV30
clone_size: NA
cdr3_aa: CAWSETGTLYGYTF
cdr3_nt: TGTGCCTGGAGTGAAACCGGGACATTGTATGGCTACACCTTC

j_call: TRBJ2-5
d_call: NA
v_call: TRBV7-9
clone_size: NA
cdr3_aa: CASSLEAGAPLVETQYF
cdr3_nt: TGTGCCAGCAGCTTAGAGGCGGGGGCCCCACTGGTGGAGACCCAGTACTTC

j_call: TRBJ1-3
d_call: NA
v_call: TRBV10-3
clone_size: NA
cdr3_aa: CAISPGNTIYF
cdr3_nt: TGTGCCATCAGTCCGGGAAACACCATATATTTT

j_call: TRBJ1-1
d_call: NA
v_call: TRBV3-1/TRBV3-2
clone_size: few
cdr3_aa: CASSPYQMSVFEAFF
cdr3_nt: TGTGCCAGCAGCCCATACCAAATGTCAGTTTTTGAAGCTTTCTTT

j_call: TRBJ1-5
d_call: TRBD1
v_call: TRBV2
clone_size: NA
cdr3_aa: CASSDATGSSNQPQHF
cdr3_nt: TGTGCCAGCAGTGATGCGACAGGGTCTAGCAATCAGCCCCAGCATTTT

j_call: TRBJ1-2
d_call: NA
v_call: TRBV6-1
clone_size: NA
cdr3_aa: CASGPGHRNYGYTF
cdr3_nt: TGTGCCAGCGGACCGGGACACCGTAACTATGGCTACACCTTC

j_call: TRBJ1-2
d_call: NA
v_call: TRBV5-1
clone_size: few
cdr3_aa: CASSFPGTNYGYTF
cdr3_nt: TGCGCCAGCAGCTTCCCCGGGACAAACTATGGCTACACCTTC

j_call: TRBJ2-2
d_call: TRBD1
v_call: TRBV18
clone_size: NA
cdr3_aa: CASSEGQGSSGELFF
cdr3_nt: TGTGCCAGCTCCGAAGGACAGGGCTCGTCCGGGGAGCTGTTTTTT

j_call: TRBJ1-5
d_call: TRBD1
v_call: TRBV28
clone_size: NA
cdr3_aa: CASNPTGKLNQPQHF
cdr3_nt: TGTGCCAGCAACCCGACAGGGAAATTAAATCAGCCCCAGCATTTT

j_call: TRBJ2-3
d_call: TRBD2
v_call: TRBV30
clone_size: NA
cdr3_aa: CAWTLAGATDTQYF
cdr3_nt: TGTGCCTGGACCCTAGCGGGGGCCACAGATACGCAGTATTTT

j_call: TRBJ1-2
d_call: TRBD1
v_call: TRBV4-2
clone_size: NA
cdr3_aa: CASSQLQGADSYGYTF
cdr3_nt: TGTGCCAGCAGCCAACTACAGGGGGCGGATTCGTATGGCTACACCTTC

j_call: TRBJ1-4
d_call: NA
v_call: TRBV18
clone_size: NA
cdr3_aa: CASSPSAGSTNEKLFF
cdr3_nt: TGTGCCAGCTCACCATCAGCAGGGTCAACTAATGAAAAACTGTTTTTT

j_call: TRBJ1-2
d_call: TRBD1
v_call: TRBV19
clone_size: once
cdr3_aa: CASSRRDREFYGYTF
cdr3_nt: TGTGCCAGTAGTAGAAGGGACAGGGAATTCTATGGCTACACCTTC

j_call: TRBJ2-4
d_call: NA
v_call: TRBV5-6
clone_size: NA
cdr3_aa: CASSLDSLLAKNIQYF
cdr3_nt: TGTGCCAGCAGCTTGGACAGCCTACTAGCCAAAAACATTCAGTACTTC

j_call: TRBJ2-7
d_call: NA
v_call: TRBV29-1
clone_size: once
cdr3_aa: CSVVFGSNYEQYF
cdr3_nt: TGCAGCGTCGTCTTTGGGAGCAACTACGAGCAGTACTTC

j_call: TRBJ2-7
d_call: NA
v_call: TRBV28
clone_size: many
cdr3_aa: CASSPTGNYEQYF
cdr3_nt: TGTGCCAGCAGTCCTACAGGGAACTACGAGCAGTACTTC

j_call: TRBJ2-6
d_call: NA
v_call: TRBV13
clone_size: NA
cdr3_aa: CASSLAGVRANVLTF
cdr3_nt: TGTGCCAGCAGCTTAGCAGGGGTGCGGGCCAACGTCCTGACTTTC

j_call: TRBJ2-1
d_call: NA
v_call: TRBV7-8
clone_size: NA
cdr3_aa: CASSLGGGGSVAEQFF
cdr3_nt: TGTGCCAGCAGCTTAGGGGGAGGTGGCAGCGTGGCTGAGCAGTTCTTC

j_call: TRBJ1-1
d_call: TRBD1
v_call: TRBV7-3
clone_size: NA
cdr3_aa: CASSLKRGQGTEAFF
cdr3_nt: TGTGCCAGCAGCTTAAAGAGGGGGCAGGGTACTGAAGCTTTCTTT

j_call: TRBJ2-2
d_call: NA
v_call: TRBV9
clone_size: NA
cdr3_aa: CASSVSVSPGSSGELFF
cdr3_nt: TGTGCCAGCAGCGTAAGCGTCTCCCCAGGGTCGTCGGGGGAGCTGTTTTTT

j_call: TRBJ1-1
d_call: TRBD1
v_call: TRBV5-1
clone_size: few
cdr3_aa: CASSWTKTGEGGTEAFF
cdr3_nt: TGCGCCAGCAGCTGGACAAAGACAGGGGAAGGGGGGACTGAAGCTTTCTTT

j_call: TRBJ1-3
d_call: TRBD1
v_call: TRBV5-1
clone_size: NA
cdr3_aa: CASSVRPGQGEGKSGNTIYF
cdr3_nt: TGCGCCAGCAGCGTACGACCGGGACAGGGAGAGGGCAAATCTGGAAACACCATATATTTT

j_call: TRBJ1-6
d_call: NA
v_call: TRBV9
clone_size: NA
cdr3_aa: CASSVSTGLNNSPLHF
cdr3_nt: TGTGCCAGCAGCGTGTCTACAGGGTTGAATAATTCACCCCTCCACTTT

j_call: TRBJ2-3
d_call: TRBD2
v_call: TRBV10-1
clone_size: many
cdr3_aa: CASSESSGLDTDTQYF
cdr3_nt: TGCGCCAGCAGTGAGTCTTCGGGACTAGATACAGATACGCAGTATTTT

j_call: TRBJ1-5
d_call: NA
v_call: TRBV2
clone_size: NA
cdr3_aa: CASSVSGYNQPQHF
cdr3_nt: TGTGCCAGCAGTGTATCAGGGTACAATCAGCCCCAGCATTTT

j_call: TRBJ2-5
d_call: TRBD1
v_call: TRBV15
clone_size: NA
cdr3_aa: CATSEGQGEETQYF
cdr3_nt: TGTGCCACCAGCGAAGGACAGGGGGAAGAGACCCAGTACTTC

j_call: TRBJ2-3
d_call: NA
v_call: TRBV6-5
clone_size: NA
cdr3_aa: CASGFGDTQYF
cdr3_nt: TGTGCCAGCGGCTTCGGGGATACGCAGTATTTT

j_call: TRBJ2-5
d_call: TRBD1
v_call: TRBV2
clone_size: NA
cdr3_aa: CASSQTGAQYF
cdr3_nt: TGTGCCAGCAGCCAGACAGGGGCCCAGTACTTC

j_call: TRBJ1-5
d_call: TRBD1
v_call: TRBV19
clone_size: once
cdr3_aa: CASSTRDRGPARVRGQPQHF
cdr3_nt: TGTGCCAGTAGTACCCGGGACAGGGGGCCCGCTCGTGTCCGAGGGCAGCCCCAGCATTTT

j_call: TRBJ1-2
d_call: NA
v_call: TRBV5-1
clone_size: few
cdr3_aa: CASSPSIDSYGYTF
cdr3_nt: TGCGCCAGCAGCCCGAGTATCGACAGCTATGGCTACACCTTC

j_call: TRBJ2-7
d_call: NA
v_call: TRBV28
clone_size: NA
cdr3_aa: CASRPTDSYEQYF
cdr3_nt: TGTGCCAGCAGACCGACAGACTCCTACGAGCAGTACTTC

j_call: TRBJ2-1
d_call: NA
v_call: TRBV28
clone_size: NA
cdr3_aa: CASSLPDSYNEQFF
cdr3_nt: TGTGCCAGCAGTTTACCGGACTCGTACAATGAGCAGTTCTTC

j_call: TRBJ1-2
d_call: NA
v_call: TRBV27
clone_size: NA
cdr3_aa: CASSVGQRLSNYGYTF
cdr3_nt: TGTGCCAGCAGTGTCGGACAACGCCTTTCTAACTATGGCTACACCTTC

j_call: TRBJ2-1
d_call: TRBD2
v_call: TRBV5-6
clone_size: NA
cdr3_aa: CASSFPRGDEQFF
cdr3_nt: TGTGCCAGCAGCTTCCCGCGGGGGGATGAGCAGTTCTTC

j_call: TRBJ2-7
d_call: NA
v_call: TRBV7-6
clone_size: NA
cdr3_aa: CASSLAPLGYEQYF
cdr3_nt: TGTGCCAGCAGCTTAGCGCCTCTCGGCTACGAGCAGTACTTC

j_call: TRBJ2-3
d_call: NA
v_call: TRBV2
clone_size: NA
cdr3_aa: CASSDLSSTDTQYF
cdr3_nt: TGTGCCAGCAGTGACCTATCTAGCACAGATACGCAGTATTTT

j_call: TRBJ1-1
d_call: NA
v_call: TRBV7-9
clone_size: NA
cdr3_aa: CASRRANTEAFF
cdr3_nt: TGTGCCAGCAGGCGGGCTAACACTGAAGCTTTCTTT

j_call: TRBJ2-4
d_call: NA
v_call: TRBV19
clone_size: NA
cdr3_aa: CASSPRGGQNIQYF
cdr3_nt: TGTGCCAGTAGCCCTAGGGGAGGCCAAAACATTCAGTACTTC

j_call: TRBJ1-2
d_call: TRBD1
v_call: TRBV5-1
clone_size: NA
cdr3_aa: CASSRGQGAGGYTF
cdr3_nt: TGCGCCAGCAGCCGTGGACAGGGGGCTGGTGGCTACACCTTC

j_call: TRBJ1-1
d_call: NA
v_call: TRBV28
clone_size: NA
cdr3_aa: CASSPGTRNTEAFF
cdr3_nt: TGTGCCAGCAGTCCCGGGACAAGGAACACTGAAGCTTTCTTT

j_call: TRBJ2-5
d_call: NA
v_call: TRBV5-8
clone_size: NA
cdr3_aa: CASSPLGVRQETQYF
cdr3_nt: TGTGCCAGCAGCCCCCTGGGAGTTAGGCAAGAGACCCAGTACTTC

j_call: TRBJ1-1
d_call: NA
v_call: TRBV6-5
clone_size: once
cdr3_aa: CASSSQGSEAFF
cdr3_nt: TGTGCCAGCAGTTCACAGGGATCTGAAGCTTTCTTT